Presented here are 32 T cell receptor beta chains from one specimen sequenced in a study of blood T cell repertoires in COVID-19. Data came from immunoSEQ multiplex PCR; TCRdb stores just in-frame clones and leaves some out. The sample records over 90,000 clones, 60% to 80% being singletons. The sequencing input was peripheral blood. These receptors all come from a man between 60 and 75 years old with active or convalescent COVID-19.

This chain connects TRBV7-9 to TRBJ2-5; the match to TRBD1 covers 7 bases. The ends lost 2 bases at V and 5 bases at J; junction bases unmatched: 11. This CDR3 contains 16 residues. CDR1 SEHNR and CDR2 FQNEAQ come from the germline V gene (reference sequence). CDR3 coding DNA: TGTGCCAGCAGCTTACCGATCGGGACAGAGCAGGAGACCCAGTACTTC. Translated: CASSLPIGTEQETQYF.

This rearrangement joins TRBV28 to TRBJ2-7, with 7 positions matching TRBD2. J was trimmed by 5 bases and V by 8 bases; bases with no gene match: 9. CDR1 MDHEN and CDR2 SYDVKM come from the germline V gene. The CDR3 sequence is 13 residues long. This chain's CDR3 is CASVPAGRDEQYF. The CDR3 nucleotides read TGTGCCAGCGTACCAGCGGGACGGGACGAGCAGTACTTC. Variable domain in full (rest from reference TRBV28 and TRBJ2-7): DVKVTQSSRYLVKRTGEKVFLECVQDMDHENMFWYRQDPGLGLRLIYFSYDVKMKEKGDIPEGYSVSREKKERFSLILESASTNQTSMYLCASVPAGRDEQYFGPGTRLTVT.

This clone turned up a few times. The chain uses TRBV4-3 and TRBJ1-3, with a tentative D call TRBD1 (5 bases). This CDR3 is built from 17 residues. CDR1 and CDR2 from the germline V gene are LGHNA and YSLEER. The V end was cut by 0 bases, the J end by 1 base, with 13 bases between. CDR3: CASSQEGPGQSGNTIYF. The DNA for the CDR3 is TGCGCCAGCAGCCAAGAGGGGCCAGGTCAGTCTGGAAACACCATATATTTT.

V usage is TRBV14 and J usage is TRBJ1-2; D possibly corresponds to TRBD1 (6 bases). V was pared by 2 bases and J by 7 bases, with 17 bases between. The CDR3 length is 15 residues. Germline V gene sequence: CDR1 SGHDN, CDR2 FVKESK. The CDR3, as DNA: TGTGCCAGCAGCCAAAATCGAGGGGGATCGAGTGGCTACACCTTC. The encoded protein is CASSQNRGGSSGYTF. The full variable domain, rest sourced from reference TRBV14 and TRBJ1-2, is EAGVTQFPSHSVIEKGQTVTLRCDPISGHDNLYWYRRVMGKEIKFLLHFVKESKQDESGMPNNRFLAERTGGTYSTLKVQPAELEDSGVYFCASSQNRGGSSGYTFGSGTRLTVV.

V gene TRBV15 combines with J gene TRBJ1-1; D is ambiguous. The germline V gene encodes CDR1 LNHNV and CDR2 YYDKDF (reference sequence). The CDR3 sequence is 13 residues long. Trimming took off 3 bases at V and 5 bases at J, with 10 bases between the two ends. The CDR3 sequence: CATSRAGRTEAFF. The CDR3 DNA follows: TGTGCCACCAGCAGGGCTGGGAGGACTGAAGCTTTCTTT.

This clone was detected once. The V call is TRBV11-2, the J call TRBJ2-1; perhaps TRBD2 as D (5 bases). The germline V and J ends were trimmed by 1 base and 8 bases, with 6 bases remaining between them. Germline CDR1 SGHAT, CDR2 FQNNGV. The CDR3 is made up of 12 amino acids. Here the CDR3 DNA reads TGTGCCAGCAGCTTAGGTAGCGATGAGCAGTTCTTC. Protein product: CASSLGSDEQFF.

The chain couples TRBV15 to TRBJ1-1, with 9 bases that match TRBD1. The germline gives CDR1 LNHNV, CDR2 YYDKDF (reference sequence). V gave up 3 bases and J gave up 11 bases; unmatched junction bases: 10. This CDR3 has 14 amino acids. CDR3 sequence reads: CATSRDRGPYGAFF. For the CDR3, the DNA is TGTGCCACCAGCAGGGACAGGGGACCTTATGGGGCTTTCTTT.

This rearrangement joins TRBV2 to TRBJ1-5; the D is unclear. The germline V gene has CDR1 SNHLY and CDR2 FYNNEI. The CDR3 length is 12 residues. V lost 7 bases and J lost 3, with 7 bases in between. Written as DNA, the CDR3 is TGTGCCAGCAAGCTCCCCAATCAGCCCCAGCATTTT. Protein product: CASKLPNQPQHF.

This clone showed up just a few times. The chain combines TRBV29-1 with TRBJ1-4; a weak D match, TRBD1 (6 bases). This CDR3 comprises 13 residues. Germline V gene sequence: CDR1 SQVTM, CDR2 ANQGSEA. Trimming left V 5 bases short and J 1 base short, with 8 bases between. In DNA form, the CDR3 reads TGCAGCGTTAGGGGGGGAACTAATGAAAAACTGTTTTTT. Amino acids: CSVRGGTNEKLFF.

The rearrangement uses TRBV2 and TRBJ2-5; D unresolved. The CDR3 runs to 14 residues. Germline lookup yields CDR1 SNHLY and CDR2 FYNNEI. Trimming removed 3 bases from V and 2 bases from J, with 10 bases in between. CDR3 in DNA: TGTGCCAGCAGTGATTACACCCCTCAAGAGACCCAGTACTTC. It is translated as CASSDYTPQETQYF.

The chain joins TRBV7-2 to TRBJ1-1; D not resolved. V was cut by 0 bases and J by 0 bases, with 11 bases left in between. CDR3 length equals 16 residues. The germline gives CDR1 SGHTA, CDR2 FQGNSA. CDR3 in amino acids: CASSLARGIMNTEAFF. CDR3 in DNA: TGTGCCAGCAGCTTAGCGCGAGGGATCATGAACACTGAAGCTTTCTTT.

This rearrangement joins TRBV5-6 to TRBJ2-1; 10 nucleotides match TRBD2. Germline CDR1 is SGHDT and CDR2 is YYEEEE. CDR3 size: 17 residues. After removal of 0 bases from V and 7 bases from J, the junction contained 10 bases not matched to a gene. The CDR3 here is CASSLAGAAGGRNEQFF. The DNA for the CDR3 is TGTGCCAGCAGCTTGGCCGGGGCAGCGGGAGGGCGGAATGAGCAGTTCTTC.

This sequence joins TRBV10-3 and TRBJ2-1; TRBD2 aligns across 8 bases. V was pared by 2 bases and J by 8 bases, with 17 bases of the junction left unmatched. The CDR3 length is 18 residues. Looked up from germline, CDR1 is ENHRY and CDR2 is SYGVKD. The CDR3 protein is CAISEVVVKSGRSDEQFF. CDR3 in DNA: TGTGCCATCAGTGAGGTGGTTGTAAAGAGCGGGAGAAGCGATGAGCAGTTCTTC.

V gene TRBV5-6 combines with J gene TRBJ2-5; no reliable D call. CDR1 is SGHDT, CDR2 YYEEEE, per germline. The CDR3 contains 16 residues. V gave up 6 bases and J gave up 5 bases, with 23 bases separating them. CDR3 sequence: CASNPRLARREETQYF. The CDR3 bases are TGTGCCAGCAACCCGCGGCTGGCTAGACGAGAGGAGACCCAGTACTTC.

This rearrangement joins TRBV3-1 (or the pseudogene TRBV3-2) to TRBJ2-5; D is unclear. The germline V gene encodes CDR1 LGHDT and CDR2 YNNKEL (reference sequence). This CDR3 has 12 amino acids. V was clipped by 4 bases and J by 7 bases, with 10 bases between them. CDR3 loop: CASSPSPGTQYF. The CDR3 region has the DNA TGTGCCAGCAGCCCCAGTCCGGGGACCCAGTACTTC.

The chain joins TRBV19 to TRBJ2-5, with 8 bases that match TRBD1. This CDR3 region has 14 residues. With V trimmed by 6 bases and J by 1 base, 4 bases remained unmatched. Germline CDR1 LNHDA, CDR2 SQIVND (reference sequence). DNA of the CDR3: TGTGCCAGTAGCCAACAGGGGGTCCAAGAGACCCAGTACTTC. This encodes CASSQQGVQETQYF.

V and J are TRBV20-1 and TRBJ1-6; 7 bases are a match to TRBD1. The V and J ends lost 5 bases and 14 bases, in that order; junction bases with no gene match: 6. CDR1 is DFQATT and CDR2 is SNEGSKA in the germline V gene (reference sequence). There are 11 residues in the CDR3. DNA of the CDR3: TGCAGTGCTGACCAGGGGGTGGCCCTCCACTTT. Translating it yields CSADQGVALHF.

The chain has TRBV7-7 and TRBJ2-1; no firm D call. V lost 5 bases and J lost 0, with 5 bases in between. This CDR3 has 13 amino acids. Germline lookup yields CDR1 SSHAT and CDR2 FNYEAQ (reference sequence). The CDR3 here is CASSPSSYNEQFF. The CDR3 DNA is TGTGCCAGCAGCCCCAGCTCCTACAATGAGCAGTTCTTC. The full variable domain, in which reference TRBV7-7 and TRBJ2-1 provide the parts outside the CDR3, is GAGVSQSPRYKVTKRGQDVTLRCDPISSHATLYWYQQALGQGPEFLTYFNYEAQPDKSGLPSDRFSAERPEGSISTLTIQRTEQRDSAMYRCASSPSSYNEQFFGPGTRLTVL.

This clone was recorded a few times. The DNA for the CDR3 is TGTGCCAGTACCACATGGGGACAGGGTGTTAATGAGCAGTTCTTC. This codes for CASTTWGQGVNEQFF. The chain links TRBV19 to TRBJ2-1; 9 nucleotides match TRBD1. J gave up 7 bases and V 7 bases, and 11 bases lay outside the gene matches. Germline CDR1 LNHDA, CDR2 SQIVND (reference sequence). The CDR3 is made up of 15 amino acids.

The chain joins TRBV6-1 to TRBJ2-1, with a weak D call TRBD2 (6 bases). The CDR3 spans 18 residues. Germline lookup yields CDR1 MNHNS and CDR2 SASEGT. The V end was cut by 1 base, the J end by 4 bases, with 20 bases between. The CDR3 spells CASSEGTNRDSSYNEQFF. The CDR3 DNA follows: TGTGCCAGCAGTGAAGGAACCAACCGGGACTCCTCTTACAATGAGCAGTTCTTC.

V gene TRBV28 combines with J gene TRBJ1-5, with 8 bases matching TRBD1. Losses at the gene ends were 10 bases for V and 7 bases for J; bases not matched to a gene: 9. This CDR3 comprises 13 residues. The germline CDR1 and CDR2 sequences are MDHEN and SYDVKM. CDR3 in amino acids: CANAGGAKQPQHF. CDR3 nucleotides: TGTGCCAACGCAGGGGGCGCAAAGCAGCCCCAGCATTTT.

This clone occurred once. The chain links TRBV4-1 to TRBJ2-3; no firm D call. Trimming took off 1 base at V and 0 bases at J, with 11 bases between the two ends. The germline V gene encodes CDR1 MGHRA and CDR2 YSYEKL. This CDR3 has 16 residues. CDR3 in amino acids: CASSQGGATSTDTQYF. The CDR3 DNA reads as TGCGCCAGCAGCCAAGGAGGAGCGACTAGCACAGATACGCAGTATTTT.

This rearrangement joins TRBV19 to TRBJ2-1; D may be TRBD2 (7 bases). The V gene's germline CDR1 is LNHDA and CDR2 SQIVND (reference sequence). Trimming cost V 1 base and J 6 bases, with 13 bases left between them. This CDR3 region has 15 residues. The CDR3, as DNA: TGTGCCAGTAGTATAGGGGAGGGGGGGATCAATGAGCAGTTCTTC. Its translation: CASSIGEGGINEQFF.

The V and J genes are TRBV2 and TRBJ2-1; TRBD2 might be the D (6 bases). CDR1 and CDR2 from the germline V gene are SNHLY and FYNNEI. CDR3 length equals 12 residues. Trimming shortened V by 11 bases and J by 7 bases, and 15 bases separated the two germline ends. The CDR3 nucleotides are TGTGCCTCCGGGACTGGTTTTAATGAGCAGTTCTTC. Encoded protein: CASGTGFNEQFF. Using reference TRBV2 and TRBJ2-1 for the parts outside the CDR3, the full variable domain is EPEVTQTPSHQVTQMGQEVILRCVPISNHLYFYWYRQILGQKVEFLVSFYNNEISEKSEIFDDQFSVERPDGSNFTLKIRSTKLEDSAMYFCASGTGFNEQFFGPGTRLTVL.

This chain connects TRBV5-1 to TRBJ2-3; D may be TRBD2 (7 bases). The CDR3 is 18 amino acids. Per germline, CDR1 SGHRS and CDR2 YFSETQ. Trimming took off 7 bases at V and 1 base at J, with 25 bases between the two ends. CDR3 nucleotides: TGCGCCAGCGCCTACCGAGCGGGATTCTCAGGGGGCACAGATACGCAGTATTTT. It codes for CASAYRAGFSGGTDTQYF.

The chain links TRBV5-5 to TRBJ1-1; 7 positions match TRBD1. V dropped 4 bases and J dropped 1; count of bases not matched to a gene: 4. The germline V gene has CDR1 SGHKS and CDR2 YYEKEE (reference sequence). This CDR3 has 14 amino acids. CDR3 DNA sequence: TGTGCCAGCAGCCTGAACAGGGGGAACACTGAAGCTTTCTTT. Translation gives CASSLNRGNTEAFF.

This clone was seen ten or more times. The CDR3, as DNA: TGCGCCAGCAGCTTGAATTCTCGGGAAGAGCAGTTCTTC. Translating it yields CASSLNSREEQFF. The chain has TRBV5-1 and TRBJ2-1, with TRBD2 as a possible D gene (5 bases). CDR3 length: 13 amino acids. Germline V CDR1 and CDR2: SGHRS, YFSETQ. Between the trimmed V and J ends, which lost 1 base and 10 bases, there was a span of 12 bases.

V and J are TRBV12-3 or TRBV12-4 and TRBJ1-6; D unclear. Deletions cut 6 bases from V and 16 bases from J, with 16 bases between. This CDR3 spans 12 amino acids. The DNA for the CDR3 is TGTGCCAGCAGGGCTAATCCGGAGCCTCTCCACTTT. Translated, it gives CASRANPEPLHF.

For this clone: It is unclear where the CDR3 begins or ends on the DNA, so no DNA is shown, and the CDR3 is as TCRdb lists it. The CDR3 reads CAWSVRRAHAGEQFF. The chain uses TRBV30 and TRBJ2-1; the table's D call, TRBD2, was not checked against the DNA. The CDR3 sequence runs 15 residues, both termini included. Germline CDR1 reads GTSNPN; CDR2 reads SVGIG (reference sequence).

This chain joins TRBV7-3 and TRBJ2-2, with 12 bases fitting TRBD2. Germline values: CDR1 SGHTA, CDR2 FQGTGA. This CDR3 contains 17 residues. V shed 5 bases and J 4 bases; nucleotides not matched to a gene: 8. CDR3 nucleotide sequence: TGTGCCAGCAGCCTGACTAGCGGGGGAATCAGCACCGGGGAGCTGTTTTTT. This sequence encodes CASSLTSGGISTGELFF.

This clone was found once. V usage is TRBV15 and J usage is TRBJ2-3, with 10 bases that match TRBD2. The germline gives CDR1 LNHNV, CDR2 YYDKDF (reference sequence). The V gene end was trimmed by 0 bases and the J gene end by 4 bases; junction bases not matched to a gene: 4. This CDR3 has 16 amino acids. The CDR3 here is CATSREPSGSPDTQYF. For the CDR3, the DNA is TGTGCCACCAGCAGAGAACCTAGCGGGAGCCCAGATACGCAGTATTTT.

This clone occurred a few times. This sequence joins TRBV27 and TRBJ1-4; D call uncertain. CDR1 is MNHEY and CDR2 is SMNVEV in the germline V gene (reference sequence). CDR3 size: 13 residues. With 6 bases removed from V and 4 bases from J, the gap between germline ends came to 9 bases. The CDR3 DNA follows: TGTGCCAGCAGAGAGGAGAATAATGAAAAACTGTTTTTT. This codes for CASREENNEKLFF.